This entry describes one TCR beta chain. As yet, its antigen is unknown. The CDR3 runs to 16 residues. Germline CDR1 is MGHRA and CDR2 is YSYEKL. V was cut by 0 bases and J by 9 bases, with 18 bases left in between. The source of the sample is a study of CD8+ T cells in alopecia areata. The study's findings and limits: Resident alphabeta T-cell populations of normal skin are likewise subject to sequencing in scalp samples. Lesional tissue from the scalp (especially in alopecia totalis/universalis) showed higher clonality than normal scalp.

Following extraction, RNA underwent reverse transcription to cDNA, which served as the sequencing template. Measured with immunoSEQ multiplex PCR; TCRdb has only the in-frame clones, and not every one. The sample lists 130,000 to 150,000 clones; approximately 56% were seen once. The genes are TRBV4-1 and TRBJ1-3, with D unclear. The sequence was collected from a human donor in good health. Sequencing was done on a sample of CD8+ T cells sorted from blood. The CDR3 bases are TGCGCCAGCAGCCAAGATAGCGACGGTGGTTGGTCCACCATATATTTT. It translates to CASSQDSDGGWSTIYF.